This T cell receptor beta chain was identified in a study of identical twins. Study-wide results and limits: Excess twin sharing in beta out-of-frame sequences was weaker. Conclusions relied on cross-sectional statistical analysis, not following the same donors. Analyses based on zero insertions could be partly confounded by invariant MAIT and iNKT cells.

About this clonotype itself: What it binds is not known.

V dropped 1 base and J dropped 5 bases, with 10 bases sitting between them. The CDR3 consists of 14 residues. Per the germline V gene, CDR1 is LNHNV and CDR2 is YYDKDF (reference sequence). Template switching added a universal primer site; cDNA carried unique molecular identifiers. TCRdb ran MiXCR on the 5' RACE reads and lists one entry per CDR3 protein. This sample has a few hundred thousand distinct CDR3 sequences, with approximately 10% found just once. The sample taken for sequencing was memory T cells sorted from blood. The receptor was derived from a man aged 45-65 years in good health. The chain carries TRBV15 and TRBJ2-3; D may correspond to TRBD1 or TRBD2 (6 bases each). The DNA for the CDR3 is TGTGCCACCAGCAGAGGGGGGGCCGAAGATACGCAGTATTTT. It codes for CATSRGGAEDTQYF.